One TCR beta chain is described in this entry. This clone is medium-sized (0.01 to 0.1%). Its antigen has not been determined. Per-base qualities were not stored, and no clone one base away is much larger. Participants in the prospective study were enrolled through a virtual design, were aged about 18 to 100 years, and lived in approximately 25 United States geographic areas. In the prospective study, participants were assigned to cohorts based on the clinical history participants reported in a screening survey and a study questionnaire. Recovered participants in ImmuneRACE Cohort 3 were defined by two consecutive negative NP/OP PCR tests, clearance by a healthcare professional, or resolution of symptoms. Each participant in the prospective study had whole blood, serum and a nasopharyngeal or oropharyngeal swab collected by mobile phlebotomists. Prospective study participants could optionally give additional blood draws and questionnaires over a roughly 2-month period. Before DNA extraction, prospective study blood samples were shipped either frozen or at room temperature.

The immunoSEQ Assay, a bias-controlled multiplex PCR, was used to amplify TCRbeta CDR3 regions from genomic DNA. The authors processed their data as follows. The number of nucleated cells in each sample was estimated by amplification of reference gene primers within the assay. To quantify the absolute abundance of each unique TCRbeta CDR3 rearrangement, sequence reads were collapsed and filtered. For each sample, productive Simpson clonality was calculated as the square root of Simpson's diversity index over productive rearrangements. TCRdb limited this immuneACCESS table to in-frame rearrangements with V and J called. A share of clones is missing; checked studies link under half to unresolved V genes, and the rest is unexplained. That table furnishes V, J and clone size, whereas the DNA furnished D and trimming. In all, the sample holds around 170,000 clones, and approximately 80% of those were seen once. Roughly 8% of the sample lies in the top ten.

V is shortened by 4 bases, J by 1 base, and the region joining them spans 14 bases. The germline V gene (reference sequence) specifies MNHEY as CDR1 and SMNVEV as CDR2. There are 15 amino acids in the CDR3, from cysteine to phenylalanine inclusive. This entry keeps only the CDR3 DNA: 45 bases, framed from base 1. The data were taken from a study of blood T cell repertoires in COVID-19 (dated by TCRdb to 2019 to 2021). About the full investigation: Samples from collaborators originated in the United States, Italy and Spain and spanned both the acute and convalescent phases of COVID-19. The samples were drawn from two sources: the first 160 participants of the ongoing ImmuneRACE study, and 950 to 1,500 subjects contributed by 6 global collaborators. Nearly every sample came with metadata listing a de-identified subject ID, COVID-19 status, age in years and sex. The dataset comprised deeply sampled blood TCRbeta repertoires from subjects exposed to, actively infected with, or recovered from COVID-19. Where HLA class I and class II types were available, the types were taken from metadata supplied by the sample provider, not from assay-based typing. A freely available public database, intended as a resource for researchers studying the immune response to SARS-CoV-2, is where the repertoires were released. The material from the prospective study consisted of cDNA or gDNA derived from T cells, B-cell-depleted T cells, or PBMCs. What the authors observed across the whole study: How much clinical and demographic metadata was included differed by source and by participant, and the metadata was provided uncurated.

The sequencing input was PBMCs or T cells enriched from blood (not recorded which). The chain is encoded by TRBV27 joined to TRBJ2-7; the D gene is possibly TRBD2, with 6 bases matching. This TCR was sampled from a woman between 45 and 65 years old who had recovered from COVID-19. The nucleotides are TGTGCCAGCAGTTCGTCGACTAGAAGATCCTACGAGCAGTACTTC. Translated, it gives CASSSSTRRSYEQYF.